These T cell receptor beta chains were read from a single sample in a study of shared clonotypes between healthy human individuals. Measured with immunoSEQ multiplex PCR; TCRdb has only the in-frame clones, and not every one. Of about 1 million clones listed, more than 65% are singletons. The sequenced material came from memory CD4+ T cells sorted from blood. The receptors stem from a man aged 18 to 29 in good health. CDR3s include the opening cysteine and the closing phenylalanine or tryptophan. Fields, in order: D gene, clone size, CDR3 length, J gene, V gene, CDR3 DNA, CDR3 protein. D genes are given only for firm matches. Rows may omit the clone size; those that give it use once, few, many or a size class.

>-|few|13|TRBJ1-2|TRBV30
TGTGCCTGGAGCCGGGTGGGGTTGGCTGGCTACACCTTC
CAWSRVGLAGYTF
>-|-|16|TRBJ1-1|TRBV28
TGTGCCAGCCCGAGGGACATACGGCTCCCTAACACTGAAGCTTTCTTT
CASPRDIRLPNTEAFF
>-|-|13|TRBJ2-5|TRBV5-1
TGCGCCAGCAGCTTCATAGGTTACGAGACCCAGTACTTC
CASSFIGYETQYF
>-|-|14|TRBJ1-5|TRBV5-1
TGCGCCAGCAGCCCCGGGGGCCAAAATCAGCCCCAGCATTTT
CASSPGGQNQPQHF
>-|-|14|TRBJ2-2|TRBV29-1
TGCAGCGTTGGATTTCAGTCGAACACCGGGGAGCTGTTTTTT
CSVGFQSNTGELFF
>TRBD1|-|15|TRBJ2-3|TRBV13
TGTGCCAGCAGCTTAGGGACAGGGAAGACAGATACGCAGTATTTT
CASSLGTGKTDTQYF
>TRBD1|-|14|TRBJ1-6|TRBV2
TGTGCCAGCAGTGGGGACAGTGGTAATTCACCCCTCCACTTT
CASSGDSGNSPLHF
>-|once|14|TRBJ1-3|TRBV7-2
TGTGCCAGCAGCGTGACAGGCTTTGGAAACACCATATATTTT
CASSVTGFGNTIYF
>-|once|12|TRBJ1-5|TRBV28
TGTGCCAGCAGCTTTAGCAATCAGCCCCAGCATTTT
CASSFSNQPQHF
>-|-|13|TRBJ2-5|TRBV7-2
TGTGCCAGCAGCCCTTCTAGCTGGGAGACCCAGTACTTC
CASSPSSWETQYF
>TRBD2|few|15|TRBJ2-3|TRBV5-1
TGCGCCAGCAGCTTGTCCGGGGGGGCCGTAGATACGCAGTATTTT
CASSLSGGAVDTQYF
>TRBD1|-|15|TRBJ2-2|TRBV29-1
TGCAGCGTTGGGGACAGGGTCACGGGATCGGGGGAGCTGTTTTTT
CSVGDRVTGSGELFF
>-|-|13|TRBJ2-7|TRBV30
TGTGCCTGGAGTGGCCTAGGGGCCTACGAGCAGTACTTC
CAWSGLGAYEQYF
>-|few|14|TRBJ2-6|TRBV5-4
TGTGCCAGCAGCAACCGATCTGGGGCCAACGTCCTGACTTTC
CASSNRSGANVLTF
>TRBD2|-|14|TRBJ2-1|TRBV28
TGTGCCAGCACGGCTAGCGGGGGGGCCAATGAGCAGTTCTTC
CASTASGGANEQFF
>TRBD1|-|14|TRBJ1-2|TRBV10-3
TGTGCCATCAGTGCAGACAGGGCTAACTATGGCTACACCTTC
CAISADRANYGYTF
>-|-|14|TRBJ1-4|TRBV7-9
TGTGCCAGCAGCCAGGGAATATCTAATGAAAAACTGTTTTTT
CASSQGISNEKLFF
>-|-|12|TRBJ2-7|TRBV5-1
TGCGCCAGCAGCTCACAGGGATCCGAGCAGTACTTC
CASSSQGSEQYF
>TRBD1|-|15|TRBJ2-7|TRBV9
TGTGCCAGCAGCGTAGGGACAGGGTTAACCTACGAGCAGTACTTC
CASSVGTGLTYEQYF
>-|-|15|TRBJ1-2|TRBV19
TGTGCCAGCCGCCCCGCAGGGGCGCCTCGGGGAGGCTACACCTTC
CASRPAGAPRGGYTF